One sample yielded the 10 T cell receptor beta chains listed below, sequenced in a study of blood T cell repertoires in COVID-19. This table comes from immunoSEQ multiplex PCR, and its TCRdb copy is limited to in-frame clones, with some not included. The sample includes 350,000 to 400,000 clones, over 75% of them seen just once. Material for sequencing was PBMCs or T cells enriched from blood (not recorded which). Every receptor here comes from a woman in her 30s who had recovered from COVID-19.

The chain carries TRBV19 and TRBJ1-1; 9 bases line up with TRBD1. The CDR3 extends over 14 amino acids. After removal of 5 bases from V and 8 bases from J, the junction contained 9 bases not matched to a gene. Germline V lookup: CDR1 LNHDA, CDR2 SQIVND (reference sequence). The CDR3 sequence: CASSVDRGLGEAFF. The DNA of the CDR3 is TGTGCCAGTAGTGTGGACAGGGGTTTAGGGGAAGCTTTCTTT.

The CDR3 loop reads CASSPPVPGANVLTF. The CDR3 nucleotides read TGTGCCAGCTCACCCCCGGTTCCTGGGGCCAACGTCCTGACTTTC. This rearrangement joins TRBV7-9 to TRBJ2-6; D remains ambiguous. The CDR3 sequence is 15 residues long. CDR1 SEHNR and CDR2 FQNEAQ come from the germline V gene (reference sequence). Trimming shortened V by 8 bases and J by 2 bases, and 13 bases separated the two germline ends.

This clone has just a few counts. The J gene is TRBJ2-1, the V gene TRBV12-3 or TRBV12-4; TRBD2 aligns across 9 bases. The CDR3 length is 13 residues. After removal of 7 bases from V and 10 bases from J, the junction contained 8 bases not matched to a gene. The CDR3 is CASKIAGEREQFF. The CDR3 DNA reads TGTGCCAGCAAAATAGCGGGAGAACGAGAGCAGTTCTTC.

The genes are TRBV13 and TRBJ1-4, with a tentative D call TRBD1 (5 bases). The germline V gene has CDR1 PRHDT and CDR2 FYEKMQ (reference sequence). This CDR3 region has 15 residues. V gave up 7 bases and J gave up 8 bases, with 20 bases separating them. Written as DNA, the CDR3 is TGTGCCAGCAAGCGAGGTGGGCAGGGAAACGAAAAACTGTTTTTT. Translated, it gives CASKRGGQGNEKLFF. Full variable domain (missing parts from reference TRBV13 and TRBJ1-4): AAGVIQSPRHLIKEKRETATLKCYPIPRHDTVYWYQQGPGQDPQFLISFYEKMQSDKGSIPDRFSAQQFSDYHSELNMSSLELGDSALYFCASKRGGQGNEKLFFGSGTQLSVL.

This rearrangement joins TRBV3-1 (or the pseudogene TRBV3-2) to TRBJ1-4, with 7 bases lining up with TRBD1. The J segment lost 8 bases and the V segment lost 1 base, leaving 7 bases of the junction unmatched. CDR1 and CDR2 (germline): LGHDT, YNNKEL (reference sequence). The CDR3 runs to 15 residues. Here the CDR3 DNA reads TGTGCCAGCAGCCAAGTCTCCAGGGACAGAGAAAAACTGTTTTTT. Its protein product is CASSQVSRDREKLFF.

The chain is built from TRBV6-5 and TRBJ2-1, with a tentative D call TRBD2 (6 bases). CDR1 is MNHEY, CDR2 SVGAGI, per germline. V was shortened by 7 bases and J by 6 bases, with 19 bases between the two germline ends. This CDR3 spans 15 amino acids. The CDR3 protein is CASNPLAPTPNEQFF. CDR3 coding DNA: TGTGCCAGCAACCCACTAGCTCCTACCCCCAATGAGCAGTTCTTC.

The V and J genes are TRBV5-1 and TRBJ2-1; 11 nucleotides align to TRBD2. There are 16 residues in the CDR3. V was clipped by 4 bases and J by 3 bases; unmatched bases: 6. Germline CDR1 is SGHRS and CDR2 is YFSETQ. This CDR3 is CASSLSSGGIYNEQFF. CDR3 sequence (DNA): TGCGCCAGCAGCCTCTCTAGCGGGGGGATCTACAATGAGCAGTTCTTC.

The chain has TRBV18 and TRBJ1-1; the D is unclear. There are 13 residues in the CDR3. Trimming shortened V by 4 bases and J by 1 base, and 7 bases separated the two germline ends. The germline V gene has CDR1 KGHSH and CDR2 LQKENI. The CDR3 DNA follows: TGTGCCAGCTCACAATACAGGAACACTGAAGCTTTCTTT. Encoded protein: CASSQYRNTEAFF.

The gene calls are TRBV4-1 and TRBJ2-2; 10 positions agree with TRBD2. Trimming at V came to 0 bases and at J to 4 bases, leaving 5 bases not matched to a gene. Germline V gives CDR1 MGHRA, CDR2 YSYEKL. The CDR3 runs 17 residues. The DNA of the CDR3 is TGCGCCAGCAGCCAAGATAGCGGGGGGTCGGGCACCGGGGAGCTGTTTTTT. Translated: CASSQDSGGSGTGELFF.

The chain recombines TRBV11-2 with TRBJ2-3, with 11 bases lining up with TRBD2. This CDR3 region has 20 residues. The V and J ends lost 0 bases and 4 bases, in that order; junction bases with no gene match: 15. The germline CDR1 and CDR2 sequences are SGHAT and FQNNGV. DNA of the CDR3: TGTGCCAGCAGCTTAGAAGGTCTAGCGGGAGGTTCGTTGCACGCAGATACGCAGTATTTT. It codes for CASSLEGLAGGSLHADTQYF.